This TCR beta chain was obtained from a study of pediatric ulcerative colitis. The length of the CDR3 is 14 residues. Trimming took 1 base from V and 3 from J, leaving 7 bases between them. About this clone: Its antigen is unidentified.

Each sample received Survey-level depth of up to 500,000 reads. Profiling relied on immunoSEQ multiplex PCR, and the TCRdb table lists in-frame clones only, not all of them. The sample contains roughly 54,000 clones, 85% to 90% of which appear only once. The study, taken as a whole, reports: Rectal repertoires separated controls, mild-moderate and acute severe colitis. Ulcerative colitis patients shared more blood-rectal clones than controls.

The sequenced sample was blood. This sequence joins TRBV5-7 and TRBJ2-2; no definite D call. TRBV5-7 is known as an ORF, though its function is uncertain. The receptor's source is a boy younger than 18 who was a control in a study of pediatric ulcerative colitis. The CDR3 bases are TGTGCCAGCAGCTTGAGAGGTTACACCGGGGAGCTGTTTTTT. Residues: CASSLRGYTGELFF.